These T cell receptor beta chains were read from a single sample in a study of blood T cells in healthy people across ages. One entry per CDR3 protein, called by TCRdb with MiXCR from the 5' RACE reads. The data contain 1.5 million to 2 million distinct CDR3 sequences, less than 50% of them singletons. Sequencing input: blood. Every receptor here comes from a woman between 40 and 55 years old in good health. Both conserved end residues are part of each CDR3. A D gene is named only where the DNA matches it firmly. Size tells how often a clone was seen (once, few, many) or the class of an expanded clone, and some rows leave it out.

v_gene,len,d_gene,j_gene,abundance,CDR3nt,CDR3aa
TRBV18,13,TRBD2,TRBJ2-4,NA,TGTGCCAGCTCACCGACTAGCAGGGATGAGCAGTACTTC,CASSPTSRDEQYF
TRBV3-1,17,NA,TRBJ1-2,NA,TGTGCCAGCAGCCAAGATCGGGCAGGAAGAGCTAACTATGGCTACACCTTC,CASSQDRAGRANYGYTF
TRBV20-1,13,NA,TRBJ2-7,NA,TGCAGTGCTAGGGGTGACATCGGCCTAGAGCAGTACTTC,CSARGDIGLEQYF
TRBV4-3,17,TRBD1,TRBJ2-7,NA,TGCGCCAGCAGCCAAGATCTGATGCGGGACAGGGTGGACGAGCAGTACTTC,CASSQDLMRDRVDEQYF
TRBV27,13,NA,TRBJ1-2,NA,TGTGCCAGCAGTTTCGGGGCAGGGCGGGGCTACACCTTC,CASSFGAGRGYTF
TRBV27,14,NA,TRBJ2-1,few,TGTGCCAGCAGTTTAATAGGGGGGCCGAATGAGCAGTTCTTC,CASSLIGGPNEQFF
TRBV4-3,16,NA,TRBJ2-3,NA,TGCGCCAGCAGCCAAGACACAGGGCGCGTCACAGATACGCAGTATTTT,CASSQDTGRVTDTQYF
TRBV6-5,16,TRBD1,TRBJ2-1,NA,TGTGCCAGCACCACAGGACAGGGCAGAGGAGGCAATGAGCAGTTCTTC,CASTTGQGRGGNEQFF
TRBV25-1,14,NA,TRBJ2-5,NA,TGTGCCAGCAGGGGAAGGGGGGCCTTGGAGACCCAGTACTTC,CASRGRGALETQYF
TRBV9,14,NA,TRBJ2-3,few,TGTGCCAGCAGCGACGGGACACTCACAGATACGCAGTATTTT,CASSDGTLTDTQYF
TRBV6-5,15,TRBD1,TRBJ2-1,few,TGTGCCAGCAGTCGTGCTCCGGACAGGCACCCGGAGCAGTTCTTC,CASSRAPDRHPEQFF